This TCR beta chain is drawn from a study of metastatic and nonmetastatic thyroid tumors. Study at large: Repertoires from malignant and benign thyroid patients were compared across blood and tumor or nodule tissue. Points from the study as a whole: Reported TCR beta diversity, measured in blood and tumor, was significantly higher for malignant thyroid tumors than for benign nodules.

Of note for this clone: Its antigen is unidentified.

CDR1 is SGDLS, CDR2 YYNGEE, per germline. CDR3 size: 15 residues. The V segment lost 4 bases and the J segment 8 bases; nucleotides outside the gene matches: 12. TCRdb reprocessed the PCR reads via MiXCR. The profile shows some 25,000 clones, less than 25% of them singletons. Prior to thyroid surgery, none of the patients had received any treatment. The sequenced material came from blood. The chain joins TRBV9 to TRBJ2-1, with TRBD2 matching over 7 bases. This TCR derives from a female donor with papillary thyroid cancer or a benign thyroid nodule (not recorded which). Some clones in this sample may be carry-over from other donors' samples. The chain's CDR3 is CASSLEGGRGDEQFF. CDR3 DNA sequence: TGTGCCAGCAGCCTTGAGGGAGGGCGGGGCGATGAGCAGTTCTTC.